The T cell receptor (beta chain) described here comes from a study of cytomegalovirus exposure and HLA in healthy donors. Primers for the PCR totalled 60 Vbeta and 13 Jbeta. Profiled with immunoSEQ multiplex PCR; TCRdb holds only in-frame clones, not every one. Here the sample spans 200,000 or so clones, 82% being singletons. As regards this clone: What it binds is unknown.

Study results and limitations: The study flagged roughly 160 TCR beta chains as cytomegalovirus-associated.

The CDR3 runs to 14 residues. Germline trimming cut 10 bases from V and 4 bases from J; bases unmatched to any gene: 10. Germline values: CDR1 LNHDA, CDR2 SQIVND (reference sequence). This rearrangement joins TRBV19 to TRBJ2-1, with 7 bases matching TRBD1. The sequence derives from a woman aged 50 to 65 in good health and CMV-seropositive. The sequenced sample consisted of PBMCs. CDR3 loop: CATQPGQLYNEQFF. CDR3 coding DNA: TGTGCCACCCAACCGGGACAGCTGTACAATGAGCAGTTCTTC.